These T cell receptor beta chains were read from a single sample in a study of blood T cell repertoires in COVID-19. Assay used: immunoSEQ multiplex PCR; TCRdb lists only in-frame clones, some missing. The repertoire includes around 420,000 clones, around 90% of them detected once, and roughly 2% sits in the top ten. Sample: PBMCs or T cells enriched from blood (not recorded which). Receptors were obtained from a woman in her thirties or forties with acute COVID-19. CDR3s include the opening cysteine and the closing phenylalanine or tryptophan. Fields, in order: D gene, J gene, CDR3 length, V gene, CDR3 protein. A D gene is named only where the DNA matches it firmly.

TRBD2,TRBJ2-3,14,TRBV7-9,CASTRGGRTDTQYF
-,TRBJ1-2,13,TRBV19,CASSIGTYYGYTF
-,TRBJ1-5,14,TRBV2,CASSEGGGRQPQHF
TRBD2,TRBJ2-3,17,TRBV14,CASSQNSGGSFGNTQYF
TRBD1,TRBJ1-5,15,TRBV19,CASSRLETGNQPQHF
TRBD1,TRBJ1-4,14,TRBV7-9,CASSSGTGGEKLFF
TRBD2,TRBJ2-5,18,TRBV9,CASSVDKRGGSMEETQYF
TRBD2,TRBJ2-3,15,TRBV5-1,CASRDGGGNTDTQYF
TRBD2,TRBJ2-7,19,TRBV7-8,CASSPIPGLAGGHSYEQYF
-,TRBJ1-3,15,TRBV5-1,CASSHGSLTGNTIYF
-,TRBJ2-1,12,TRBV19,CASSNGYNEQFF
-,TRBJ2-2,13,TRBV6-5,CASRGAGTGELFF
-,TRBJ1-1,14,TRBV3-1/TRBV3-2,CASSQDRGGTEAFF
TRBD1,TRBJ1-1,14,TRBV10-3,CANLTGGSNTEAFF
TRBD2,TRBJ2-3,15,TRBV15,CATSTGGGTTDTQYF
-,TRBJ1-3,13,TRBV11-2,CASSFSSGNTIYF
-,TRBJ2-5,16,TRBV7-9,CASSLKGGVGVETQYF
-,TRBJ1-6,16,TRBV6-1,CASSVDAVLGNSPLHF
TRBD1,TRBJ1-1,13,TRBV19,CASSAGGYTEAFF
-,TRBJ1-3,15,TRBV30,CAWSVIGGSGNTIYF
TRBD1,TRBJ1-1,14,TRBV7-2,CASSFDRALTEAFF
TRBD2,TRBJ2-7,14,TRBV2,CASSTSGGPYEQYF
TRBD2,TRBJ2-3,17,TRBV3-1/TRBV3-2,CASSQAASGVRTDTQYF
TRBD1,TRBJ2-7,14,TRBV10-3,CAIMTDRAPYEQYF
TRBD1,TRBJ2-7,13,TRBV9,CASSAGTGNEQYF
-,TRBJ1-3,15,TRBV30,CAWSVPGTGGNTIYF
-,TRBJ1-1,19,TRBV19,CASRTLPRGNPFSNTEAFF
-,TRBJ2-7,12,TRBV29-1,CSGQESSYEQYF
-,TRBJ1-1,16,TRBV7-9,CASSLVQTLMNTEAFF
TRBD1,TRBJ1-2,16,TRBV24-1,CATSDPTGTAPYGYTF
-,TRBJ2-3,15,TRBV2,CASRAGASGTDTQYF
TRBD1,TRBJ1-6,16,TRBV27,CASSFYPGQGGSPLHF
TRBD2,TRBJ2-1,15,TRBV2,CASRELAGAGNEQFF
-,TRBJ2-5,13,TRBV20-1,CSASTWAGETQYF
-,TRBJ2-2,18,TRBV5-1,CASSPFLAGYGDTGELFF
-,TRBJ1-6,14,TRBV27,CASSLTIFNSPLHF
-,TRBJ2-6,16,TRBV5-1,CASSLGHRDRANVLTF
-,TRBJ2-3,12,TRBV5-1,CASSLGGNTQYF
-,TRBJ2-2,13,TRBV6-5,CASSIGVTGELFF
-,TRBJ2-7,12,TRBV27,CATSGRGREQYF
-,TRBJ2-5,15,TRBV5-6,CASSLGGAGQETQYF
TRBD1,TRBJ1-5,16,TRBV6-1,CASSERTGGVGQPQHF
TRBD1,TRBJ1-1,13,TRBV5-6,CASSHGTAGEAFF
-,TRBJ2-5,14,TRBV2,CASSTNQRQETQYF
-,TRBJ1-4,14,TRBV5-4,CASSPSQAREELFF
-,TRBJ1-3,15,TRBV10-3,CAINNGRNSGNTIYF
TRBD1,TRBJ1-1,13,TRBV12-3/TRBV12-4,CASRSTGGPEAFF
TRBD1,TRBJ1-2,14,TRBV3-1/TRBV3-2,CASSDGQGAYGYTF
TRBD1,TRBJ1-2,14,TRBV6-1,CASSEGQGDYGYTF
TRBD2,TRBJ2-5,14,TRBV19,CASSIAGGQETQYF
-,TRBJ1-3,14,TRBV11-2,CASSLATEANTIYF
TRBD1,TRBJ1-4,17,TRBV5-1,CASSLDRTGGWNEKLFF
-,TRBJ2-3,19,TRBV3-1/TRBV3-2,CASSQDFLAGYLSTDTQYF
-,TRBJ1-2,15,TRBV21-1,CASSKPQGAAYGYTF
-,TRBJ1-1,14,TRBV5-4,CASTKGGENTEAFF
-,TRBJ1-1,12,TRBV5-1,CASSPDSFEAFF
TRBD1,TRBJ1-2,14,TRBV5-1,CASSLAGTENGYTF
TRBD1,TRBJ1-2,12,TRBV10-3,CAISGGDYGYTF
-,TRBJ1-5,14,TRBV4-1,CASSQDGSFRAQHF
-,TRBJ1-5,15,TRBV3-1/TRBV3-2,CASSQDHRGRQPQHF